These 25 T cell receptor beta chains were all obtained from the same sample, sequenced in a study of regulatory T cells in long-lasting Graves disease (dated by TCRdb to the early 2020s). Preparation of the library involved multiplex PCR. Sequenced on an Illumina HiSeq 4000. iRepertoire HTBI primers and Arm-PCR amplification of CDR3 regions were used to construct TCR beta libraries. The raw public reads went through TCRdb reprocessing: fastp at Q25, MiXCR clone calling, in-frame beta chains kept. Each entry merges the rows of one CDR3 protein and shows their most common DNA and genes. The sample table contains about 450,000 distinct CDR3 sequences; only one count was recorded for less than 20% of them. The ten largest account for roughly a tenth of the sample. The time point label, as the study defines it: newly diagnosed GD, antithyroid drugs for less than 3 months. For both TCR sequencing and RNA sequencing, RNA was extracted from PBMCs in TRIzol.

In addition, the sample was reused for a study of T cells in Graves' hyperthyroidism and ophthalmopathy.

Sample: peripheral blood mononuclear cells (PBMCs), taken at new diagnosis, from a patient treated with antithyroid drugs. The source is a woman in her twenties or thirties with Graves disease. Donor details come from another sample of the same person, matched by shared clones.

Concerning this clonotype itself: Since a far larger clone is one base different, this is likely a read error. This chain connects TRBV28 to TRBJ2-7; tentatively, D is TRBD2 (7 bases). The CDR3 is made up of 14 amino acids. Trimming removed 5 bases from V and 7 bases from J, with 18 bases in between. The germline gives CDR1 MDHEN, CDR2 SYDVKM. CDR3 region: CASSRGGSYNEQYF. CDR3 DNA: TGTGCCAGCAGTAGGGGGGGGTCCTACAATGAGCAGTACTTC.

This clonotype was observed at least ten times. The rearrangement links TRBV20-1 to TRBJ2-7, with 9 positions matching TRBD2. The germline V gene has CDR1 DFQATT and CDR2 SNEGSKA (reference sequence). This CDR3 is 14 amino acids long. With V trimmed by 2 bases and J by 11 bases, 13 bases remained unmatched. The CDR3 protein is CSARPSEGSGRKYF. The CDR3 bases are TGCAGTGCTAGACCCTCGGAGGGTAGCGGGAGAAAGTACTTC.

The chain has TRBV3-1 and TRBJ2-7; TRBD2 might be the D (6 bases). Trimming stripped 1 base from V and 6 bases from J, with 10 bases between. The CDR3 sequence is 13 residues long. The germline gives CDR1 LGHDT, CDR2 YNNKEL (reference sequence). DNA for the CDR3: TGTGCCAGCAGCCAAGGCGGGATGAGCGAGCAGTACTTC. Translating gives CASSQGGMSEQYF.

Only a few counts were recorded for this clonotype. The rearrangement uses TRBV2 and TRBJ1-5; possible D gene TRBD1, 6 bases. Germline CDR1 reads SNHLY; CDR2 reads FYNNEI. The CDR3 is 16 amino acids. Trimming shortened V by 5 bases and J by 0 bases, and 14 bases separated the two germline ends. For the CDR3, the DNA is TGTGCCAGCAGTTTTGGTACAGGGAATAGCAATCAGCCCCAGCATTTT. Encoded protein: CASSFGTGNSNQPQHF.

This chain joins TRBV3-1 and TRBJ1-2; D is ambiguous. The CDR3 runs to 13 residues. With 1 base removed from V and 1 base from J, the gap between germline ends came to 4 bases. From germline, CDR1 is LGHDT and CDR2 YNNKEL (reference sequence). The CDR3 region has the DNA TGTGCCAGCAGCCAAGGGGATAACTATGGCTACACCTTC. Residues: CASSQGDNYGYTF. Together with reference TRBV3-1 and TRBJ1-2, the CDR3 gives the full variable domain: DTAVSQTPKYLVTQMGNDKSIKCEQNLGHDTMYWYKQDSKKFLKIMFSYNNKELIINETVPNRFSPKSPDKAHLNLHINSLELGDSAVYFCASSQGDNYGYTFGSGTRLTVV.

This clonotype was counted at least ten times. The genes are TRBV5-1 and TRBJ1-2, with a weak D call TRBD1 (5 bases). The CDR3 runs to 16 residues. Germline CDR1 is SGHRS and CDR2 is YFSETQ. V was pared by 1 base and J by 1 base, with 14 bases between. The CDR3 loop is CASSLRGGDVNYGYTF. The CDR3 bases are TGCGCCAGCAGCTTGAGGGGAGGCGACGTTAACTATGGCTACACCTTC. Drawing the rest from reference TRBV5-1 and TRBJ1-2, the complete variable domain is KAGVTQTPRYLIKTRGQQVTLSCSPISGHRSVSWYQQTPGQGLQFLFEYFSETQRNKGNFPGRFSGRQFSNSRSEMNVSTLELGDSALYLCASSLRGGDVNYGYTFGSGTRLTVV.

The rearrangement links TRBV5-1 to TRBJ2-1; TRBD2 agrees at 13 bases. Germline-derived CDR1 and CDR2 are SGHRS and YFSETQ. This CDR3 comprises 18 residues. V lost 4 bases and J lost 5; bases outside the gene matches: 12. CDR3 DNA sequence: TGCGCCAGCAGCGGCGGACTAGCGGGAGATGGTCGGGACAATGAGCAGTTCTTC. Translated, it gives CASSGGLAGDGRDNEQFF.

For this clonotype: Since a much larger clone is just one base distant, this may be a read error. The rearrangement joins TRBV6-1 to TRBJ2-1, with D uncertain. This CDR3 region has 13 residues. Germline-derived CDR1 and CDR2 are MNHNS and SASEGT. In DNA, the CDR3 is TGTGCCAGCAACCAACCACCCCAGCGTTTCGTGCTCTTC. Protein sequence: CASNQPPQRFVLF.

This clonotype was found many times. The gene calls are TRBV20-1 and TRBJ2-1, with 9 nucleotides matching TRBD2. Germline CDR1 reads DFQATT; CDR2 reads SNEGSKA (reference sequence). There are 14 residues in the CDR3. The V segment lost 6 bases and the J segment 7 bases; nucleotides outside the gene matches: 10. For the CDR3, the DNA is TGCAGTGCCCCGGGACTAGCCCGAGGGAATGAGCAGTTCTTC. Translating it yields CSAPGLARGNEQFF.

At least ten counts were recorded for this clonotype. The chain employs TRBV20-1 and TRBJ2-7, with 8 bases lining up with TRBD2. After removal of 6 bases from V and 1 base from J, the junction contained 11 bases not matched to a gene. Germline CDR1 is DFQATT and CDR2 is SNEGSKA (reference sequence). CDR3 length: 15 amino acids. The CDR3 reads CSAVRTSGFSYEQYF. CDR3 coding DNA: TGCAGTGCCGTACGCACTAGCGGTTTTTCCTACGAGCAGTACTTC.

This clonotype was recorded at least ten times. The chain employs TRBV7-2 and TRBJ2-1; D perhaps matches TRBD2 (6 bases). The CDR3 covers 15 residues. Germline CDR1 reads SGHTA; CDR2 reads FQGNSA. V was shortened by 7 bases and J by 1 base, with 14 bases between the two germline ends. CDR3 nucleotide sequence: TGTGCCAGCACCGAGGACTACTTATCCTACAATGAGCAGTTCTTC. Translation gives CASTEDYLSYNEQFF.

This chain links TRBV5-1 with TRBJ1-1; D gene ambiguous. With 4 bases removed from V and 4 bases from J, the gap between germline ends came to 14 bases. The CDR3 has 14 amino acids. Germline assignment: CDR1 SGHRS and CDR2 YFSETQ. The CDR3 DNA follows: TGCGCCAGCAGCCCGCTGGACGTGACCACTGAAGCTTTCTTT. Its translation is CASSPLDVTTEAFF.

The chain recombines TRBV27 with TRBJ1-2, with 9 bases lining up with TRBD1. The CDR3 is 13 amino acids. Germline V gene sequence: CDR1 MNHEY, CDR2 SMNVEV (reference sequence). V lost 5 bases, J lost 7 bases, and 5 bases stayed unmatched. This CDR3 reads CASSPLTGGGYTF. CDR3 in DNA: TGTGCCAGCAGTCCCTTGACAGGGGGTGGCTACACCTTC.

This clonotype came up many times. V and J are TRBV20-1 and TRBJ2-7, with D perhaps TRBD2 (6 bases). CDR3 size: 15 residues. CDR1 DFQATT and CDR2 SNEGSKA come from the germline V gene (reference sequence). V lost 0 bases and J 2 bases, leaving 14 bases between the germline ends. The CDR3 DNA reads TGCAGTGCTAGAGACTCCGGGACGGGGGCCTACGAGCAGTACTTC. As protein: CSARDSGTGAYEQYF.

This clonotype appeared many times. The chain carries TRBV18 and TRBJ1-2; no definite D call. Germline V CDR1 and CDR2: KGHSH, LQKENI. Trimming removed 5 bases from V and 3 bases from J, with 7 bases in between. This CDR3 has 12 amino acids. CDR3 DNA: TGTGCCAGCTCAAGACCGTACTATGGCTACACCTTC. This codes for CASSRPYYGYTF. The full variable domain, completed using reference TRBV18 and TRBJ1-2, is NAGVMQNPRHLVRRRGQEARLRCSPMKGHSHVYWYRQLPEEGLKFMVYLQKENIIDESGMPKERFSAEFPKEGPSILRIQQVVRGDSAAYFCASSRPYYGYTFGSGTRLTVV.

This clonotype has ten or more counts. V usage is TRBV19 and J usage is TRBJ1-2; D is possibly TRBD1 (5 bases). Germline V gene lookup returns CDR1 LNHDA and CDR2 SQIVND (reference sequence). Trimming stripped 4 bases from V and 4 bases from J, with 13 bases between. CDR3 length: 14 residues. The CDR3 protein is CASSNVGVGYGYTF. CDR3 DNA sequence: TGTGCCAGTAGTAATGTGGGGGTCGGCTATGGCTACACCTTC.

In this sample, this clonotype turned up many times. This chain uses TRBV28 with TRBJ2-7; D gene ambiguous. CDR3 length: 13 amino acids. Trimming took 5 bases from V and 3 from J, leaving 11 bases between them. Per germline, CDR1 MDHEN and CDR2 SYDVKM. As DNA, the CDR3 is TGTGCCAGCAGTCCTTGGACGGTCTACGAGCAGTACTTC. It codes for CASSPWTVYEQYF.

This clonotype was recorded many times. The chain uses TRBV20-1 and TRBJ2-3; 7 bases agree with TRBD1. The germline V gene has CDR1 DFQATT and CDR2 SNEGSKA (reference sequence). This CDR3 has 14 amino acids. Here the CDR3 reads CRGKGALGTDTQYF. DNA of the CDR3: TGCAGGGGAAAGGGGGCCCTTGGGACAGATACGCAGTATTTT.

At least ten counts were recorded for this clonotype. The chain is built from TRBV10-3 and TRBJ2-3; D is ambiguous. The CDR3 covers 12 residues. Germline loops: CDR1 ENHRY, CDR2 SYGVKD. V gave up 6 bases and J gave up 1 base, with 5 bases separating them. The CDR3 bases are TGTGCCATCAGGCAAGGCACAGATACGCAGTATTTT. Translation: CAIRQGTDTQYF.

Comment on this clonotype: At one end, the junction sequence differs from germline, possibly due to a read error. This rearrangement joins TRBV7-7 to TRBJ2-1, with D perhaps matching TRBD1 or TRBD2 (5 bases each). CDR3 length equals 15 residues. Germline CDR1 and CDR2: SSHAT and FNYEAQ (reference sequence). The CDR3 DNA is TGTGCTAGCAGCTTAGTGGGACCACCCACAGATGAGCAGTTCTTC. Protein product: CASSLVGPPTDEQFF.

The rearrangement uses TRBV12-3 or TRBV12-4 and TRBJ1-4; D is ambiguous. The CDR3 length is 16 residues. The V end was cut by 2 bases, the J end by 0 bases, with 10 bases between. CDR3 nucleotides: TGTGCCAGCAGTTTAATAGGATTTGCAACTAATGAAAAACTGTTTTTT. Protein sequence: CASSLIGFATNEKLFF.

This clonotype was observed at least ten times. The genes are TRBV19 and TRBJ2-1, with a possible D match to TRBD2 (6 bases). CDR3 length: 16 residues. Trimming pared 3 bases from V and 0 bases from J, leaving 12 bases between. From germline, CDR1 is LNHDA and CDR2 SQIVND (reference sequence). The chain's CDR3 is CASSISGSSSYNEQFF. In DNA form, the CDR3 reads TGTGCCAGTAGTATCAGCGGGTCGAGCTCCTACAATGAGCAGTTCTTC.

At least ten counts were recorded for this clonotype. Germline is not matched at one junction end, which may reflect a read error. The rearrangement joins TRBV20-1 to TRBJ2-3; D is perhaps TRBD1 (6 bases). This CDR3 has 14 residues. Germline V gene data show CDR1 as DFQATT and CDR2 as SNEGSKA (reference sequence). The CDR3 is CSAGEQGLGDTQYF. CDR3 nucleotide sequence: TGCAGTGCTGGAGAACAGGGTCTCGGCGATACGCAGTATTTT.

This clonotype was counted at least ten times. This chain joins TRBV4-3 and TRBJ2-1; 9 bases line up with TRBD1. The V and J ends lost 4 bases and 9 bases, in that order; junction bases with no gene match: 10. The length of the CDR3 is 15 residues. Germline V gene data show CDR1 as LGHNA and CDR2 as YSLEER. The CDR3 spells CASSPPGTGYGEQFF. The CDR3 DNA follows: TGCGCCAGCAGCCCCCCCGGGACAGGGTACGGTGAGCAGTTCTTC.

This clonotype came up many times. The chain uses TRBV29-1 and TRBJ2-5; 7 nucleotides agree with TRBD2. The CDR3 runs to 14 residues. J gave up 1 base and V 5 bases, and 7 bases lay outside the gene matches. Per the germline V gene, CDR1 is SQVTM and CDR2 is ANQGSEA. CDR3 amino acids: CSVRLAAPQETQYF. CDR3 nucleotide sequence: TGCAGCGTTCGGCTAGCGGCGCCCCAAGAGACCCAGTACTTC.